The clone carrying this T cell receptor beta chain occurred a few times. The data were taken from a study of T cell changes during pregnancy in multiple sclerosis. Germline V gene data show CDR1 as SGHRS and CDR2 as YFSETQ. Trimming left V 0 bases short and J 1 base short, with 19 bases between. The CDR3 totals 18 residues. TCRdb's table, derived via immunoSEQ multiplex PCR, lists solely in-frame clones and lacks some. The repertoire holds approximately 70,000 clones, with around 92% as singletons. This sequence joins TRBV5-1 and TRBJ1-1; D possibly corresponds to TRBD1 (5 bases). The sequence was obtained from a female donor in good health, enrolled as a control in a pregnancy study. The sample was peripheral blood, taken in the second trimester of pregnancy. CDR3 residues: CASSLEVRVGRWNTEAFF. The CDR3, as DNA: TGCGCCAGCAGCTTGGAGGTCAGGGTCGGGAGGTGGAACACTGAAGCTTTCTTT.